The T cell receptor beta chain under discussion was sequenced for a study of OX40 agonist ivuxolimab in advanced cancers. Study-level findings and limits: Within 6 weeks, CD4+ and CD8+ blood T cells expanded clonally at 0.1 to 3.0 mg/kg. Averaged across samples, CD8+ T cells carried more expanded clones than CD4+ did.

The investigators sampled blood at baseline, at cycle 4 day 1, and at cycle 7 day 1. TCRdb keeps only in-frame clones here, not all; method: immunoSEQ multiplex PCR. The sample contains about 94,000 clones, roughly 84% of which appear only once. In the case of this clone: Its cognate antigen is unknown.

Trimming left V 4 bases short and J 11 bases short, with 17 bases between. The CDR3 has 13 residues. The germline CDR1 and CDR2 sequences are MRHNA and SNTAGT. The source material was CD4+ or CD8+ T cells sorted from blood, sampled in a trial of the OX40 agonist ivuxolimab. This sequence originates from an adult with an advanced solid tumor such as melanoma, head and neck, liver or kidney cancer. V usage is TRBV6-4 and J usage is TRBJ2-5; D perhaps matches TRBD1 (5 bases). CDR3 coding DNA: TGTGCCAGCAGTGGGCAGGGTACGGTAGAGCAGTACTTC. It is translated as CASSGQGTVEQYF.